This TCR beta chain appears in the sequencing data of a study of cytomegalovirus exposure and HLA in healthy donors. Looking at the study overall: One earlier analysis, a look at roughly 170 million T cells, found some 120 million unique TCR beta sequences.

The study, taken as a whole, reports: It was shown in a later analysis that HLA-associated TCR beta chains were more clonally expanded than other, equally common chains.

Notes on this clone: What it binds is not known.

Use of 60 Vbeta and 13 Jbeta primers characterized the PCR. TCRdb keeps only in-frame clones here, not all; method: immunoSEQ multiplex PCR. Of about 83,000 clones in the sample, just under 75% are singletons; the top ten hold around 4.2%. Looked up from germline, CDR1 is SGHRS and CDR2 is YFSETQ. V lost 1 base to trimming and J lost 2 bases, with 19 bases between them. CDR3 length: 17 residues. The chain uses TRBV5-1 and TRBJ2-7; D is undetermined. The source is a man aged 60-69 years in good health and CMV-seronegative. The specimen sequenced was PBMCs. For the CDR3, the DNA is TGCGCCAGCAGCTTGTTGCTCGATCAGATCGTCCCCTACGAGCAGTACTTC. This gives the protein CASSLLLDQIVPYEQYF.